Given below is one T cell receptor beta chain in context. Its antigen remains undetermined. The input lacks base qualities; no much larger clone sits a single base away. Read against the paper, the sample's treatment or condition label means: live attenuated yellow fever vaccine strain. At each blood-draw timepoint, two biological replicates of bulk PBMCs were obtained. PBMCs were isolated from peripheral blood using a standard Ficoll-Paque protocol. TriZol was used to extract RNA from bulk PBMCs, CD4 and CD8 fractions, and dextramer-positive and dextramer-negative fractions. TCR cDNA was made using 5'RACE template switching, a step that added a universal primer site and unique molecular identifiers. Priming of cDNA synthesis was performed from both the TCR alpha and TCR beta constant segments. Library amplification used two PCR steps, and the second PCR step added sample barcodes and sequencing adapters. Sequencing of libraries was done on Illumina HiSeq 2500 (2x100 bp) or NovaSeq (2x150 bp). The published analysis was carried out like this. MIGEC was used to demultiplex reads and collapse the reads into UMI consensus sequences, and MiXCR was used for V(D)J alignment. Clonotypes responding to the vaccine were identified with edgeR on replicate PBMC samples, with the criteria of FDR below 0.01 and a log2 fold change above 5 up to day 15. Bulk clonotypes were assigned CD4 or CD8 identity according to which sequenced CD4 or CD8 repertoire held them at higher abundance. The public sequencing data were trimmed at Q25 with fastp and processed into clonotypes with MiXCR by TCRdb, which kept only in-frame beta chains. Rows with one shared CDR3 protein collapse into an entry with the most common genes and DNA. TCRdb's processing, not the authors' own work, is the source of the V and J calls. Recorded for this sample are around 340,000 distinct CDR3 sequences; 8.5% to 10% of them occurred a single time. In total, the top ten clones hold over 15% of the sample.

The sample comes from a study of T cells after yellow fever vaccination (dated by TCRdb to about 2019). At the level of the whole study: The SMART-Seq v4 Ultra Low Input RNA kit was used to prepare libraries from fractions with low cell numbers. Bulk TCR alpha and beta repertoires were sequenced longitudinally to track T-cell clones before and after primary and booster YFV17D yellow fever vaccination. Two healthy male donors made up the cohort, one aged 18 to 29 years and the other aged 30 to 40 years. Blood was collected at multiple timepoints before and after primary and secondary immunization, and bulk PBMC replicates and cell subsets were isolated.

The research as a whole found: A small fraction of clonotypes showed up in both the CD4 and CD8 compartments, probably as a result of convergent recombination. Because only a couple of donors were included in the study, the extent to which the findings can be generalized is limited. Because abundant contaminating clonotypes from the bulk population could be contained in FACS-sorted repertoires, computational filtering was required. The secondary T-cell response was weaker than the primary response but faster, peaking on day 5 instead of day 15. Most clones expanded after primary vaccination (approximately 95% of CD4 and around nine tenths of CD8) were re-detected after the booster, suggesting that broad memory maintenance occurred.

CDR1 and CDR2, looked up from the germline V gene, are LGHNA and YSLEER. V ends up 0 bases short and J 1 base short, with an unmatched junction base count of 3. The CDR3 spans 16 residues, from the cysteine through the phenylalanine. The entry retains the CDR3 DNA only, 48 bases that are in frame from base 1. The sequence came from a man aged 18 to 29 who received the YFV17D yellow fever vaccine. The rearranged segments are TRBV4-3 and TRBJ2-5; 9 of the junction bases match TRBD2. The sample consisted of PBMCs, taken on the day of the first yellow fever vaccination. The nucleotides read TGCGCCAGCAGCCAAGATGGGACTAGCCTCCAAGAGACCCAGTACTTC. It codes for CASSQDGTSLQETQYF.